This T cell receptor (beta chain) came from a study of cytomegalovirus exposure and HLA in healthy donors. The study, taken as a whole, reports: The authors judged a highly shared variant cluster likely a sequencing artifact.

Both 60 Vbeta primers and 13 Jbeta primers went into the PCR. Libraries were prepared by immunoSEQ multiplex PCR; TCRdb keeps only in-frame clonotypes and omits some of them. Its table records some 150,000 clones. The V gene's germline CDR1 is SGHDT and CDR2 YYEEEE. The CDR3 covers 13 residues. Trimming shortened V by 3 bases and J by 7 bases, and 13 bases separated the two germline ends. Details on this clone: Its specificity is unknown.

This receptor was identified in a woman under 30 in good health and CMV-seronegative. The sequencing input was PBMCs. The genes are TRBV5-6 and TRBJ1-1, with D maybe TRBD1 (5 bases). CDR3 residues: CASSWGEGIEAFF. The CDR3 coding sequence is TGTGCCAGCAGCTGGGGGGAGGGAATTGAAGCTTTCTTT. The entire variable domain, with the rest obtained from reference TRBV5-6 and TRBJ1-1, is as follows: DAGVTQSPTHLIKTRGQQVTLRCSPKSGHDTVSWYQQALGQGPQFIFQYYEEEERQRGNFPDRFSGHQFPNYSSELNVNALLLGDSALYLCASSWGEGIEAFFGQGTRLTVV.